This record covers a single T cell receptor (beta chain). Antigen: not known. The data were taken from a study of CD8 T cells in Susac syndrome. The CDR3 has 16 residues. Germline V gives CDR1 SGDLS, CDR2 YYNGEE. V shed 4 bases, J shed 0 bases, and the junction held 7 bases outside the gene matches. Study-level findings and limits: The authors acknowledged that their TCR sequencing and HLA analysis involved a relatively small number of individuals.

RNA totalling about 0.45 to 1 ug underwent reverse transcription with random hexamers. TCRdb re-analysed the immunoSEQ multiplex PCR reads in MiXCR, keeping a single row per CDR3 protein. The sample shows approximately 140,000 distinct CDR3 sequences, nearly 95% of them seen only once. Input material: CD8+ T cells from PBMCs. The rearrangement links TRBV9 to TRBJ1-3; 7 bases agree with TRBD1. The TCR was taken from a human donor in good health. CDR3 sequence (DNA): TGTGCCAGCAGCTTACCACAGGGGTACTCTGGAAACACCATATATTTT. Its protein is CASSLPQGYSGNTIYF.